What follows are 22 T cell receptor beta chains derived from one specimen sequenced in a study of cytomegalovirus exposure and HLA in healthy donors. The study ran its PCR with 60 Vbeta and 13 Jbeta primers. Method: immunoSEQ multiplex PCR; TCRdb's copy keeps in-frame clones and lacks some. The sample table includes some 130,000 clones. The specimen sequenced was PBMCs. The origin of the receptors is a woman aged 35 to 49 in good health and CMV-seropositive.

This chain links TRBV11-3 with TRBJ2-1; 7 bases map to TRBD2. This CDR3 spans 16 amino acids. V lost 0 bases and J lost 7; bases outside the gene matches: 9. Germline loops: CDR1 SGHNT, CDR2 YENEEA. The CDR3 bases are TGTGCCAGCAGCTTAGATGGGGGGAGGGCCAGGAATGAGCAGTTCTTC. Residues: CASSLDGGRARNEQFF.

The rearrangement joins TRBV5-1 to TRBJ1-4; no definite D call. The CDR3 has 14 amino acids. Germline-derived CDR1 and CDR2 are SGHRS and YFSETQ. V was cut by 2 bases and J by 7 bases, with 12 bases left in between. CDR3 DNA sequence: TGCGCCAGCAGCTTTTCCATCCGAGCTGAAAAACTGTTTTTT. Translation: CASSFSIRAEKLFF.

DNA for the CDR3: TGTGCCAGCAGCGTCTCGGGGGCAACTAATGAAAAACTGTTTTTT. Amino acids: CASSVSGATNEKLFF. The V gene is TRBV9, the J gene TRBJ1-4, with a possible D match to TRBD1 (5 bases). Per the germline V gene, CDR1 is SGDLS and CDR2 is YYNGEE. Trimming removed 2 bases at V and 0 bases at J, with 8 bases between. The CDR3 runs to 15 residues.

The CDR3 loop is CSVETAYEQYF. CDR3 nucleotides: TGCAGCGTTGAAACAGCCTACGAGCAGTACTTC. V gene TRBV29-1 combines with J gene TRBJ2-7, with D uncertain. The CDR3 covers 11 residues. Germline V CDR1 and CDR2: SQVTM, ANQGSEA. Trimming removed 2 bases at V and 2 bases at J, with 4 bases between.

V is TRBV4-3 and J is TRBJ2-7, with unresolved D. CDR3 length: 14 amino acids. The ends were cut back, 0 bases at V and 3 bases at J, with 9 bases in the middle. Germline V gene data show CDR1 as LGHNA and CDR2 as YSLEER. The CDR3 loop reads CASSQEWQDYEQYF. The CDR3 DNA follows: TGCGCCAGCAGCCAAGAGTGGCAGGACTACGAGCAGTACTTC.

This chain joins TRBV5-4 and TRBJ1-2; 8 bases map to TRBD1. The CDR3 covers 16 residues. In germline, CDR1 is SGHNT, CDR2 YYREEE (reference sequence). J was trimmed by 8 bases and V by 4 bases; bases with no gene match: 16. CDR3 sequence (DNA): TGTGCCAGCAGCCCCTCCCCGGGACAGGCCGGTGGGGGCTACACCTTC. Its translation is CASSPSPGQAGGGYTF. The full variable domain, completed using reference TRBV5-4 and TRBJ1-2, is ETGVTQSPTHLIKTRGQQVTLRCSSQSGHNTVSWYQQALGQGPQFIFQYYREEENGRGNFPPRFSGLQFPNYSSELNVNALELDDSALYLCASSPSPGQAGGGYTFGSGTRLTVV.

The chain carries TRBV10-3 and TRBJ1-6; maybe TRBD1 (5 bases). Germline V gene data show CDR1 as ENHRY and CDR2 as SYGVKD. This CDR3 has 16 amino acids. The V end was cut by 0 bases, the J end by 7 bases, with 13 bases between. Here the CDR3 reads CAISESPKTVNSPLHF. The CDR3 region has the DNA TGTGCCATCAGTGAGTCTCCGAAGACAGTGAATTCACCCCTCCACTTT.

The CDR3 is CASKPLRREGRKETQYF. DNA of the CDR3: TGTGCCAGCAAGCCCCTAAGACGGGAGGGCCGAAAAGAGACCCAGTACTTC. The chain is built from TRBV2 and TRBJ2-5; 8 nucleotides match TRBD2. This CDR3 region has 17 residues. After removal of 7 bases from V and 3 bases from J, the junction contained 16 bases not matched to a gene. Germline V gene lookup returns CDR1 SNHLY and CDR2 FYNNEI.

The genes are TRBV13 and TRBJ1-6; maybe TRBD1 (5 bases). The CDR3 extends over 15 amino acids. The V end lost 1 base, the J end lost 6 bases, and 10 bases lay between the germline ends. Germline loops: CDR1 PRHDT, CDR2 FYEKMQ (reference sequence). In DNA form, the CDR3 reads TGTGCCAGCAGCTTAGAGACAGAAGCTAATTCACCCCTCCACTTT. It yields the protein CASSLETEANSPLHF.

The chain carries TRBV4-3 and TRBJ2-3; 7 bases agree with TRBD2. V trimming: 1 base; J trimming: 0 bases; junction bases outside the gene matches: 10. Germline V gene lookup returns CDR1 LGHNA and CDR2 YSLEER. The CDR3 has 18 residues. DNA for the CDR3: TGCGCCAGCAGCCAAGGGGTTACTAGCGTTACTAGCACAGATACGCAGTATTTT. This encodes CASSQGVTSVTSTDTQYF.

This chain connects TRBV6-6 to TRBJ1-2; D remains ambiguous. V was clipped by 8 bases and J by 8 bases, with 9 bases between them. Germline assignment: CDR1 MNHNY and CDR2 SVGAGI (reference sequence). The CDR3 covers 10 residues. DNA for the CDR3: TGTGCCAGCGGGTTGGGCGGCTACACCTTC. Translation: CASGLGGYTF.

This rearrangement joins TRBV19 to TRBJ1-2, with D perhaps matching TRBD1 (5 bases). Germline V gene data show CDR1 as LNHDA and CDR2 as SQIVND (reference sequence). This CDR3 contains 13 residues. V was trimmed by 4 bases and J by 5 bases, leaving 11 bases between them. Written as DNA, the CDR3 is TGTGCCAGTAGTACGACAGCGCGTTATGGCTACACCTTC. Translated, it gives CASSTTARYGYTF.

This chain uses TRBV7-6 with TRBJ2-7; tentative D call: TRBD2 (6 bases). This CDR3 has 17 residues. Germline V gene lookup returns CDR1 SGHVS and CDR2 FNYEAQ. With 6 bases removed from V and 3 bases from J, the gap between germline ends came to 24 bases. For the CDR3, the DNA is TGTGCCAGCAGGTACGGGACGGGAGAGATCGACAACTACGAGCAGTACTTC. This codes for CASRYGTGEIDNYEQYF.

J is TRBJ2-1 and V is TRBV30, with D possibly TRBD1 on 5 matching bases. V was pared by 2 bases and J by 12 bases, with 11 bases between. CDR3 size: 11 residues. Germline lookup yields CDR1 GTSNPN and CDR2 SVGIG (reference sequence). CDR3 loop: CAWSSPRGQFF. CDR3 nucleotide sequence: TGTGCCTGGAGTAGCCCTAGGGGGCAGTTCTTC.

The rearrangement joins TRBV27 to TRBJ2-1; D is undetermined. The CDR3 contains 15 residues. Germline lookup yields CDR1 MNHEY and CDR2 SMNVEV (reference sequence). The germline V and J ends were trimmed by 6 bases and 3 bases, with 15 bases remaining between them. CDR3 loop: CASRPFVGNYNEQFF. The CDR3 nucleotides read TGTGCCAGCAGACCTTTCGTTGGCAACTACAATGAGCAGTTCTTC.

The rearrangement links TRBV30 to TRBJ1-2; 7 bases map to TRBD1. Trimming cost V 0 bases and J 4 bases; bases outside gene matches: 8. Germline V gene sequence: CDR1 GTSNPN, CDR2 SVGIG (reference sequence). The CDR3 runs 15 residues. The CDR3 loop is CAWSVLQGGAYGYTF. The CDR3 DNA reads TGTGCCTGGAGTGTACTTCAAGGGGGCGCCTATGGCTACACCTTC.

The rearrangement uses TRBV6-1 and TRBJ2-3, with 10 bases lining up with TRBD2. CDR3 length equals 17 residues. Trimming at V came to 4 bases and at J to 0 bases, leaving 7 bases not matched to a gene. In germline, CDR1 is MNHNS, CDR2 SASEGT. The CDR3 DNA sequence: TGTGCCAGCAGTGGGGCTAGCGGGGGTACTAGCACAGATACGCAGTATTTT. Translated: CASSGASGGTSTDTQYF.

The chain has TRBV18 and TRBJ2-7; D remains ambiguous. V was pared by 2 bases and J by 0 bases, with 8 bases between. This CDR3 is built from 14 residues. Germline lookup yields CDR1 KGHSH and CDR2 LQKENI. CDR3 sequence reads: CASSPAINSYEQYF. In nucleotides, the CDR3 is TGTGCCAGCTCACCAGCTATTAACTCCTACGAGCAGTACTTC.

J is TRBJ1-1 and V is TRBV13; D is unclear. Trimming took 5 bases from V and 1 from J, leaving 8 bases between them. CDR3 length: 13 residues. Germline values: CDR1 PRHDT, CDR2 FYEKMQ (reference sequence). The CDR3 reads CASSPTGNTEAFF. The CDR3 DNA sequence: TGTGCCAGCAGCCCTACTGGGAACACTGAAGCTTTCTTT.

The rearrangement joins TRBV5-4 to TRBJ2-7; 10 bases are a match to TRBD2. Germline values: CDR1 SGHNT, CDR2 YYREEE (reference sequence). The CDR3 covers 15 residues. V was pared by 0 bases and J by 10 bases, with 10 bases of the junction left unmatched. The CDR3 loop reads CASSLAGLAGAGQYF. The CDR3 DNA sequence: TGTGCCAGCAGCTTGGCCGGCCTAGCGGGAGCAGGTCAGTACTTC.

The chain combines TRBV28 with TRBJ2-2, with 8 bases that match TRBD1. Germline CDR1 and CDR2: MDHEN and SYDVKM. V lost 6 bases and J lost 5; bases outside the gene matches: 2. The CDR3 has 13 amino acids. CDR3 coding DNA: TGTGCCAGCAGGAACAGGGGGACCGGGGAGCTGTTTTTT. Its protein is CASRNRGTGELFF.

The chain uses TRBV7-2 and TRBJ2-2; no clear D. Germline V gene data show CDR1 as SGHTA and CDR2 as FQGNSA. V dropped 6 bases and J dropped 5 bases, with 13 bases sitting between them. This CDR3 comprises 14 residues. As DNA, the CDR3 is TGTGCCAGCAGACCGACGGTGAGGACCGGGGAGCTGTTTTTT. This translates into CASRPTVRTGELFF.